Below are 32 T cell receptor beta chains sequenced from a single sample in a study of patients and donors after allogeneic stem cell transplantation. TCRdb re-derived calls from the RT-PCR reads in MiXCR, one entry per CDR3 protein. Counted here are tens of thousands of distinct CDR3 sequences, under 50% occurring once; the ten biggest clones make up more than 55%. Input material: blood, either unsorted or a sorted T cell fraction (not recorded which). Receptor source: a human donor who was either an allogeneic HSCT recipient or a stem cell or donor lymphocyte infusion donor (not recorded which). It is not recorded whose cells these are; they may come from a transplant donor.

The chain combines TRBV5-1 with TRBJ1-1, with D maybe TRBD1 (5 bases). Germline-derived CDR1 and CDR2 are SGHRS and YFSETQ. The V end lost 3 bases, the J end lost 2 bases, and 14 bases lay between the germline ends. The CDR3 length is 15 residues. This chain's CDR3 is CASSWNTDRNTEAFF. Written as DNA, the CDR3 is TGCGCCAGCAGCTGGAATACCGACAGAAACACTGAAGCTTTCTTT. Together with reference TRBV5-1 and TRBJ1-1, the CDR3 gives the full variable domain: KAGVTQTPRYLIKTRGQQVTLSCSPISGHRSVSWYQQTPGQGLQFLFEYFSETQRNKGNFPGRFSGRQFSNSRSEMNVSTLELGDSALYLCASSWNTDRNTEAFFGQGTRLTVV.

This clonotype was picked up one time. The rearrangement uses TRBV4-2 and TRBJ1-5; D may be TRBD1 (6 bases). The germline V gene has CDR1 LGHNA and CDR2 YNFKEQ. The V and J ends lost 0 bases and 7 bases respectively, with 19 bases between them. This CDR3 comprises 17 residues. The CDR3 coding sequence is TGTGCCAGCAGCCAAGATCGGGGGGGCGAGGGACTCCAGCCCCAGCATTTT. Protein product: CASSQDRGGEGLQPQHF.

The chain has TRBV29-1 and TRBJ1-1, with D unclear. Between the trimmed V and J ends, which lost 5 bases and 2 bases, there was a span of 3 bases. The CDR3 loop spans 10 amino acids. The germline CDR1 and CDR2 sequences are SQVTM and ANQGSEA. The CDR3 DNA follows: TGCAGCGTTTTTAACACTGAAGCTTTCTTT. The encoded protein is CSVFNTEAFF.

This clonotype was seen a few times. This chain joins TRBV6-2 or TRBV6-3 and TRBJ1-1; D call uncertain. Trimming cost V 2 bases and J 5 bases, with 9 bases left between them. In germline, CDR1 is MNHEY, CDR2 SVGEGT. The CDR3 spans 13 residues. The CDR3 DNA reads TGTGCCAGCAGTTACCCAGGTTTTACTGAAGCTTTCTTT. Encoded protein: CASSYPGFTEAFF.

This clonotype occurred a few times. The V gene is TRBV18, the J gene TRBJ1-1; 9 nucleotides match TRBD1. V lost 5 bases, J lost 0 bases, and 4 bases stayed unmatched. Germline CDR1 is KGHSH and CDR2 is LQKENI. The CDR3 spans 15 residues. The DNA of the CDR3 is TGTGCCAGCTCAACGGGACAGGGCATGAACACTGAAGCTTTCTTT. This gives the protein CASSTGQGMNTEAFF.

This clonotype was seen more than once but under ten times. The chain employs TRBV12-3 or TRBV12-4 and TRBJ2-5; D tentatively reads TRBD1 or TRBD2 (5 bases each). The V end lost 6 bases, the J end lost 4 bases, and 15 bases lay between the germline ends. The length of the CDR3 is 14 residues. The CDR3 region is CASSENVRGETQYF. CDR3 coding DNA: TGTGCCAGCAGCGAAAACGTGAGGGGAGAGACCCAGTACTTC.

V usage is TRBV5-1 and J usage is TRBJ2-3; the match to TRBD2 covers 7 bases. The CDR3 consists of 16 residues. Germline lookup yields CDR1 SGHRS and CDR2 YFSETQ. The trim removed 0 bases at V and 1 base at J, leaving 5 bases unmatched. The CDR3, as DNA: TGCGCCAGCAGCTTGGGTAAAACTAGCGGCACAGATACGCAGTATTTT. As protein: CASSLGKTSGTDTQYF.

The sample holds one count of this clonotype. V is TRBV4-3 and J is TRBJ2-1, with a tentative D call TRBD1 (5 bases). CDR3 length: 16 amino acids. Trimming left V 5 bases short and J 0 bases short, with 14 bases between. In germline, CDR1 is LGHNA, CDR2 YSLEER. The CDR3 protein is CASSTRTFSSYNEQFF. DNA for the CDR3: TGCGCCAGCAGCACTCGGACATTTAGCTCCTACAATGAGCAGTTCTTC.

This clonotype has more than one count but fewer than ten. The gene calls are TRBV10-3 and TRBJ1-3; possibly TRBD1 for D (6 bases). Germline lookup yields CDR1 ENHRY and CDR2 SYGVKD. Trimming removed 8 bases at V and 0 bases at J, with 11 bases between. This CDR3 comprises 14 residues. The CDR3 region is CAIGQKASGNTIYF. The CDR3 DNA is TGTGCCATCGGACAGAAAGCCTCTGGAAACACCATATATTTT.

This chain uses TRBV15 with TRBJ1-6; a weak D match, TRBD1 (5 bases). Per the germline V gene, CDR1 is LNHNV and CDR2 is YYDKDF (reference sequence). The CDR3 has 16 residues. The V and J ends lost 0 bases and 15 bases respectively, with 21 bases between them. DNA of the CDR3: TGTGCCACCAGCAGAGATAGGGGCGGTGGAGAAAATTTCCTCCACTTT. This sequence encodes CATSRDRGGGENFLHF.

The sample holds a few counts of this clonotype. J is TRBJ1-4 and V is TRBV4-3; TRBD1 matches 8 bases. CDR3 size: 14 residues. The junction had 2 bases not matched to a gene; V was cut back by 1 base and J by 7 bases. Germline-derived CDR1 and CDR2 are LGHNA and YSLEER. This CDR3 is CASSQGTGREKLFF. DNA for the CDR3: TGCGCCAGCAGCCAAGGGACAGGGCGTGAAAAACTGTTTTTT.

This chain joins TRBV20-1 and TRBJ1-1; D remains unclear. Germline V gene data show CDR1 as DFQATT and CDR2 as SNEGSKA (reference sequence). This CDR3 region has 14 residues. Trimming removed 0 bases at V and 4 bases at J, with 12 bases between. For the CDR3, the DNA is TGCAGTGCTAGAGACAATGGGGTATCCACTGAAGCTTTCTTT. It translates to CSARDNGVSTEAFF.

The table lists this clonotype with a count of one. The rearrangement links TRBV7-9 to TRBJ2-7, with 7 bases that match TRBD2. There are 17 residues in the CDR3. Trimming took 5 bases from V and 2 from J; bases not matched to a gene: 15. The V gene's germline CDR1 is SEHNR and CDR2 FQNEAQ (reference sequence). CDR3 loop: CASSLRPTASGAYEQYF. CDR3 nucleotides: TGTGCCAGCAGCCTAAGACCAACAGCTAGCGGCGCCTACGAGCAGTACTTC.

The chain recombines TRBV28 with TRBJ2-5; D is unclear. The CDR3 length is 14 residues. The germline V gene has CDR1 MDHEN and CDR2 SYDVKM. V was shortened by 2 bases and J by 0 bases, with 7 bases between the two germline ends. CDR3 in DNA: TGTGCCAGCAGTTTAACGGCAGACCAAGAGACCCAGTACTTC. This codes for CASSLTADQETQYF.

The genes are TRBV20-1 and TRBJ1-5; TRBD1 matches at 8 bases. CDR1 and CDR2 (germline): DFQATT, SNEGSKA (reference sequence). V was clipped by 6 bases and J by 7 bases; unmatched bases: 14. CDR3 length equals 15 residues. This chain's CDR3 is CSARSGGADGQPQHF. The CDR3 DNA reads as TGCAGTGCCCGCTCAGGGGGCGCCGACGGGCAGCCCCAGCATTTT.

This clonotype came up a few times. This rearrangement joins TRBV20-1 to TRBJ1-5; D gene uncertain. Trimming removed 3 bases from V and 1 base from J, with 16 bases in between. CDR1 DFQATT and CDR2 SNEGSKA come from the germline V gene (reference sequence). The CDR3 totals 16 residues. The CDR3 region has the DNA TGCAGTGCTAGGACTATAAGCGTGGTAAGCAATCAGCCCCAGCATTTT. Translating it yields CSARTISVVSNQPQHF.

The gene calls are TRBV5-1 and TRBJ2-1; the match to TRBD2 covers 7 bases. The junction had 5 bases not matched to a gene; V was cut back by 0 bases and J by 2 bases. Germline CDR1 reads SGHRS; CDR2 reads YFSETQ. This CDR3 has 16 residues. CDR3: CASSLEGGEAYNEQFF. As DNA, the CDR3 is TGCGCCAGCAGCTTGGAGGGAGGGGAGGCCTACAATGAGCAGTTCTTC.

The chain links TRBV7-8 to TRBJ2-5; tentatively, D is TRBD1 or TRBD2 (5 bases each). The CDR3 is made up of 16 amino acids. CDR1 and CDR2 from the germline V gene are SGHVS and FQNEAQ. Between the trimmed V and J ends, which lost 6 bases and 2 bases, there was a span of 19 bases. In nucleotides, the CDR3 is TGTGCCAGCAGGATGATGGGACGGGCAAATCAAGAGACCCAGTACTTC. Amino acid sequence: CASRMMGRANQETQYF.

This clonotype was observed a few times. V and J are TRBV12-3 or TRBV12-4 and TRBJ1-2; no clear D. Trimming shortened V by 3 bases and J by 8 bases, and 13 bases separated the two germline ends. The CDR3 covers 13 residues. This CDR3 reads CASSFSGPRGYTF. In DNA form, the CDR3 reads TGTGCCAGCAGTTTTTCGGGTCCGAGAGGCTACACCTTC.

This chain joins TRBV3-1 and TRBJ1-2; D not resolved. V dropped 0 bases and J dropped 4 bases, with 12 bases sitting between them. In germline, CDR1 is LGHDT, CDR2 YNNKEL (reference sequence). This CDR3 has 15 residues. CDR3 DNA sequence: TGTGCCAGCAGCCAAGATTGGGCGACTTCCTATGGCTACACCTTC. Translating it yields CASSQDWATSYGYTF.

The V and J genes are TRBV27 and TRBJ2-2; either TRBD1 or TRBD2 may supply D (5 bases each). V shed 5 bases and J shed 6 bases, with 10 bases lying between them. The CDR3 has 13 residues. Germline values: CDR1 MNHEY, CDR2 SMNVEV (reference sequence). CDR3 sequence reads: CASSGGVAGELFF. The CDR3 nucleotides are TGTGCCAGCAGTGGGGGAGTAGCCGGGGAGCTGTTTTTT.

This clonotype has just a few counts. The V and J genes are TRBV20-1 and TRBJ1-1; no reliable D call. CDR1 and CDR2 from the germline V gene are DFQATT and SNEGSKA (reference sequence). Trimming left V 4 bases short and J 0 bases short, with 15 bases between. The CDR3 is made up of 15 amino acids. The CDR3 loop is CSAKTPHPLNTEAFF. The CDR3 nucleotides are TGCAGTGCTAAAACACCCCACCCGCTGAACACTGAAGCTTTCTTT.

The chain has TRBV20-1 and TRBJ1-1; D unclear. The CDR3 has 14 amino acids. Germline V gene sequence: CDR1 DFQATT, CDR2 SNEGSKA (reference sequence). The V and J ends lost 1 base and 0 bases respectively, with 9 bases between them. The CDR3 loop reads CSARVGGMNTEAFF. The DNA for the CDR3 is TGCAGTGCTAGAGTGGGAGGAATGAACACTGAAGCTTTCTTT.

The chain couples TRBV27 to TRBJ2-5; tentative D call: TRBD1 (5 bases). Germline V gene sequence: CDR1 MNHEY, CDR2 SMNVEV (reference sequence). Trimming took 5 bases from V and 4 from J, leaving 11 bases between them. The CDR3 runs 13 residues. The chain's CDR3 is CASSRQLGETQYF. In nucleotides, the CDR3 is TGTGCCAGCAGTCGACAGCTCGGAGAGACCCAGTACTTC.

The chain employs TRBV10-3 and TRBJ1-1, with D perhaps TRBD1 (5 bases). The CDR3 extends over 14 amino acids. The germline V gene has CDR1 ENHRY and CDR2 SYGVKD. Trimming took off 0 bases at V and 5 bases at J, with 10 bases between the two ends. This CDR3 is CAISESRGGTEAFF. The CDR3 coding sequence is TGTGCCATCAGTGAGTCACGGGGGGGGACTGAAGCTTTCTTT.

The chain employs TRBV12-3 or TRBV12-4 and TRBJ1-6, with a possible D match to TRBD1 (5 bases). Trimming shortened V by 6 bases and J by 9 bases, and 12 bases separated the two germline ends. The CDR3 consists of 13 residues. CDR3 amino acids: CASSRSGISPLHF. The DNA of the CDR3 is TGTGCCAGCAGCCGCTCAGGGATTTCACCCCTCCACTTT.

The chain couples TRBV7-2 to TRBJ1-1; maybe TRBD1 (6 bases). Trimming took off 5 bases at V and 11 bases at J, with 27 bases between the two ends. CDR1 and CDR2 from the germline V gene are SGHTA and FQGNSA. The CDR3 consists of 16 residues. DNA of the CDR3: TGTGCCAGCAGCAGAAAGGGGGGGGCCCCGACACCCCCGGCTTTCTTT. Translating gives CASSRKGGAPTPPAFF.

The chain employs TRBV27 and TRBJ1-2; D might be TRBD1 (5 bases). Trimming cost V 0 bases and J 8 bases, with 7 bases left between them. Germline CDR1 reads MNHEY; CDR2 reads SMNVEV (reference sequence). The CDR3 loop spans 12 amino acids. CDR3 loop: CASSLSGDGYTF. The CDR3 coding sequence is TGTGCCAGCAGTTTATCCGGGGACGGCTACACCTTC.

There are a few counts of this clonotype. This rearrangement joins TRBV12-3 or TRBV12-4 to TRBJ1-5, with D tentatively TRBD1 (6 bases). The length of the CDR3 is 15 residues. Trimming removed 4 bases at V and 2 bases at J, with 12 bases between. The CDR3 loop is CASSSGEKGNQPQHF. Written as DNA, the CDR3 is TGTGCCAGCAGTTCAGGGGAAAAGGGCAATCAGCCCCAGCATTTT.

As DNA, the CDR3 is TGTGCCAGCGTATCCACCAATACTAATCAGCCCCAGCATTTT. This sequence encodes CASVSTNTNQPQHF. This chain uses TRBV6-2 or TRBV6-3 with TRBJ1-5; D is ambiguous. Trimming pared 8 bases from V and 4 bases from J, leaving 15 bases between. Germline lookup yields CDR1 MNHEY and CDR2 SVGEGT. This CDR3 has 14 amino acids.

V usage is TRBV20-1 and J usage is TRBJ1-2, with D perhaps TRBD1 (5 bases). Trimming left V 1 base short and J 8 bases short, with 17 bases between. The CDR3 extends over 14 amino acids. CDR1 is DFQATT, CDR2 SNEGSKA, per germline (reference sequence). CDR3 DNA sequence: TGCAGTGCTAGAGCCCGGACACCCGAGGGCGGCTACACCTTC. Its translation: CSARARTPEGGYTF.

CDR3 sequence reads: CAISHPGSQYF. CDR3 nucleotide sequence: TGTGCCATCAGTCATCCTGGATCGCAGTACTTC. The V and J genes are TRBV10-3 and TRBJ2-7, with D uncertain. Germline loops: CDR1 ENHRY, CDR2 SYGVKD. This CDR3 has 11 amino acids. Trimming cost V 5 bases and J 9 bases, with 11 bases left between them.